This record covers a single T cell receptor (beta chain). Its antigen is not yet known. Base quality data are lacking; no much larger clone is found one base away. CDR1 MNHEY and CDR2 SMNVEV were looked up in the germline V gene (reference sequence). The trim is 5 bases for V and 0 bases for J, with a gap of 13 bases between the germline ends. Spanning cysteine to phenylalanine, the CDR3 consists of 16 amino acids. The DNA shown is the 48-base CDR3, in frame from base 1. The sample comes from a study of cytomegalovirus exposure and HLA in healthy donors (TCRdb year 2017). Broadly, across the study: According to an earlier analysis of several hundred of the donors, about 179 million T cells yielded 90 million to 130 million unique TCR beta sequences and around 300 Gb of sequence data. On average, roughly 200,000 unique TCR beta nucleotide sequences were sequenced per donor among some 430 genotyped donors of the cohort, with around 19% of those sequences being non-productive. Rather than using new phenotypic data, the later analysis identified candidate immune exposures from TCR beta sequences and from how often those sequences occurred across donors. An early release covering around 630 HLA-typed donors comprised approximately 300 gigabases of sequencing data and tens of millions of unique TCR sequences. HLA typing included class I and class II loci at four-digit resolution. The study profiled the T cell repertoires of fewer than 850 subjects by immunosequencing and related them to cytomegalovirus serostatus. In addition to the first cohort of roughly 670 subjects, a separate validation cohort of 120 different subjects was used. Typing coverage varied by locus: roughly 629-640 donors for A, B, C, DRB1 and DQB1; some 520 for DQA1; about 570 for DPA1; roughly 450 for DPB1. An earlier analysis of a few hundred of the donors applied high-throughput TCR beta sequencing to assess whether each TCR beta V gene segment acted as functional or pseudogenic. Alongside the repertoire data, information on donor age, sex, ethnicity and CMV serostatus was compiled. A later analysis re-examined previously published TCR beta repertoires from more than 600 donors and added high-resolution HLA genotyping to investigate patterns of TCR occurrence. Among the roughly 380 genotyped donors, about 85% belonged to the genetic ancestry cluster associated with self-reported Caucasian donors. Every repertoire in the discovery cohort had been generated on one and the same sequencing platform. A later genetic analysis used genome-wide SNP genotypes for about three fifths of the 666 donors, treating that subset as a discovery cohort. The study combined high-throughput TCR immunosequencing, statistical association of individual TCRs with disease status, and machine learning to predict cytomegalovirus infection status. Four or five DR-DQ haplotypes were handled as single units for association and clustering because linkage in the cohort was strong. The study aimed to test whether signatures of past pathogen exposure could be identified by cataloging public T cell receptors. The full study reports these points: It was suggested by the authors that the approach could potentially be generalized to other disease states and immunological phenotypes. The earlier analysis of 450 to 700 of the donors excluded roughly 16 rarely observed V segments, including chromosome 9 orphons, because counts were too low. This cohort had only TCR beta chains sequenced, and the lack of alpha or paired-chain data limited which features could be detected. For the cohort, immune exposure information was limited to CMV serostatus. Because HLA typing was missing for some donors at each locus, association tests included only the typed subset. A further reported finding was that TCR beta sequences accurately predicted the HLA-A and HLA-B alleles for most subjects in the first cohort. In the study, 150 to 200 TCR beta chains were listed as associated with cytomegalovirus. According to a later analysis, most CMV-associated TCR beta chains appeared to be HLA-restricted, and the HLA associations seemed to be driven largely by CMV exposure. Compared with the roughly 720-donor mean, donors in an Asian-associated ancestry cluster had fewer N-insertions in productive TCRs, according to a later genetic analysis. When HLA alleles, especially DR and DQ, strongly co-occurred, attributing TCR associations to individual alleles was difficult. Most TCR sequences were seen in very few donors, while some public TCRs were found in many individuals. In a later analysis, HLA-associated TCR beta chains were found to be more clonally expanded and to have lower generation probabilities than equally common non-associated chains. In a later analysis, the rate of TCR association differed among HLA loci, with DRB1 alleles having the most associated TCRs and HLA-C alleles having the fewest. Sequencing depth was assumed to be roughly uniform across donors in the presence/absence analyses, though that assumption may not hold. Several of the top co-occurrence clusters appeared to be linked to parvovirus B19, influenza, CMV and Epstein-Barr virus, according to a later analysis. Correlated functional status among segregating V segments might be attributable to linkage disequilibrium, but an unknown experimental factor could not be ruled out. Cytomegalovirus status was reported to be diagnosed by the classifier with high specificity and sensitivity in both the original and validation cohorts. Because the 87-base-pair reads could not distinguish some IMGT-functional V segments, including TRBV6-2 and TRBV6-3, those segments were excluded. Broadly in line with IMGT annotations, most TCR beta V segments showed up in productive rearrangements about 90% or about 30% of the time in an earlier analysis of under 700 of the donors. At a false discovery rate of 0.05, a later analysis linked 15,000 to 20,000 TCR beta sequences to specific HLA alleles. V-gene and J-gene trimming of TCR beta chains was associated with a missense DCLRE1C variant in a later genetic analysis, and the association was replicated in an independent cohort. A cluster of highly shared sequence variants was judged likely to represent a technical artifact of the sequencing pipeline. Three of the identified cytomegalovirus-associated TCR beta chains were confirmed in vitro to be specific for cytomegalovirus antigens.

The library was generated by the immunoSEQ multiplex PCR assay. A mixture of 60 forward primers for TCR Vbeta segments and 13 reverse primers for TCR Jbeta segments was used in the multiplex PCR. The CDR3 region of rearranged TCR beta genes was amplified from genomic DNA by a multiplex PCR assay. Amplified TCR beta libraries were sequenced as 87-base-pair reads on the Illumina HiSeq System. Concerning the study's data processing: A later analysis counted around 72 million unique TCR beta chains across the 666 repertoires, and about 10 million of these chains were shared by at least two donors. A nearest-neighbor algorithm error-corrected the raw reads and collapsed the reads into unique sequences, merging closely related sequences to remove PCR and sequencing errors. To assign V, D and J gene segments, CDR3 sequences were aligned to IMGT reference sequences. For a sequence to be retained, at least a six-nucleotide match to both a V gene segment and a J gene segment was required. Rearrangements were called productive when the CDR3 lacked stop codons and stayed in frame with V and J; all others were non-productive. Following IMGT convention, CDR3 was defined as the stretch from the second conserved V-encoded cysteine to the conserved J-encoded phenylalanine. The earlier analysis of roughly 590 of the donors excluded sequences that lacked an unambiguous match to a single V gene segment. An earlier analysis of several hundred of the donors called V segments functional above 56.7% productive rearrangements and segregating when the between-donor standard deviation exceeded 5%. To diagnose cytomegalovirus status from the catalog of TCR beta chain sequences, a statistical classification framework was built. In a later analysis, TCR nucleotide sequences were compared against IMGT/GENE-DB human TR gene sequences so that V and J genes could be assigned. Using the TCRdist pipeline, a later analysis assigned CDR3 sequences along with most-parsimonious VDJ recombination scenarios. In a later analysis, each TCR beta chain was defined by its CDR3 amino acid sequence together with its V-gene family, and reads lacking a unique V-gene family were excluded. To address suspected cross-contamination and a sequencing artifact, a later analysis removed around 600 highly shared, low-generation-probability nucleotide sequences. For each public chain, a later analysis derived a clonal expansion index from normalized ranks of inferred template counts within each repertoire. In a later analysis, generation probabilities were computed with a VDJ recombination model fitted to out-of-frame rearrangements, and the resulting probabilities were checked against IGoR. A later analysis scored TCR-TCR, TCR-HLA and TCR-CMV co-occurrence with hypergeometric tests, applying a repertoire-size bias correction to TCR pairs. A later analysis estimated false discovery rates by permuting HLA or CMV assignments 20 times. A later analysis grouped co-occurring TCRs with DBSCAN, adding TCRdist sequence similarity when clustering within HLA-allele-positive subsets. Repertoires with fewer than 30,000 or more than 120,000 public chains were left out of co-occurrence clustering, as were about 5 repertoires with anomalous nucleotide sharing. The immuneACCESS repertoire file appears here via TCRdb, limited to in-frame rearrangements. These files lack a portion of the clones; in checked studies, under half of the deficit traces to unresolved V genes, and the cause of the others is not known. The DNA was the basis for D and trimming; V, J and clone size are from that table. The sample records some 150,000 clones, just under 65% of which are singletons. 6% to 8.5% of the sample is in the top ten clones.

In total, 500 to 700 healthy bone marrow donors made up the cohort. At the time of sampling, all cohort members were nominally healthy, though unrecorded immune exposures were likely present. The donor was CMV seropositive and belonged to the group of about 290 seropositive cohort members. Each donor provided a peripheral blood sample, and peripheral blood mononuclear cells were used for TCR beta sequencing. The Qiagen DNeasy Blood Extraction Kit was used to extract genomic DNA from the blood cell samples. The specimen was PBMCs. The chain is encoded by TRBV27 joined to TRBJ1-4, with no confident D gene call. This TCR was sampled from an older woman in good health and CMV-seropositive. Here is the DNA: TGTGCCAGCAGTCCAACAGCAGTTGCAACTAATGAAAAACTGTTTTTT. Its protein is CASSPTAVATNEKLFF.